These 5 T cell receptor beta chains came from one sample sequenced in a study of shared clonotypes between healthy human individuals (dated by TCRdb to about 2020). Library preparation employed the immunoSEQ multiplex PCR assay. The source is immuneACCESS, and TCRdb retained only in-frame sequences with V and J called. Part of the clones is not carried over; for the studies checked, unresolved V genes explain less than half of this, and the remainder is unexplained. This sample has about 1.5 million clones in its table, and approximately 96% of those were observed once. Roughly 1.2% of the sample is in the top ten clones. Material for sequencing was naive CD4+ T cells sorted from blood. In the paper's terms, the cell subset or site label means: CD45RA+ positively selected. These receptors were collected from a man aged 25 to 45 in good health.

V and J are TRBV6-1 and TRBJ2-1; 9 bases match TRBD2. The germline V gene has CDR1 MNHNS and CDR2 SASEGT. After removal of 2 bases from V and 4 bases from J, the junction contained 15 bases not matched to a gene. CDR3 size: 19 residues. The DNA for the CDR3 is TGTGCCAGCAGTGAACCGGGACTAGCTTCCCTGCGGGAGTACAATGAGCAGTTCTTC. It translates to CASSEPGLASLREYNEQFF.

The CDR3 is CSVKGGAGETQYF. The CDR3 coding sequence is TGCAGCGTGAAGGGGGGGGCAGGGGAGACCCAGTACTTC. The chain couples TRBV29-1 to TRBJ2-5, with D possibly being TRBD2 (7 bases). The CDR3 length is 13 residues. Germline loops: CDR1 SQVTM, CDR2 ANQGSEA. V dropped 6 bases and J dropped 5 bases, with 16 bases sitting between them.

The chain carries TRBV5-5 and TRBJ2-1, with 7 bases fitting TRBD1. CDR3 length: 15 residues. Trimming cost V 3 bases and J 3 bases; bases outside gene matches: 6. From germline, CDR1 is SGHKS and CDR2 YYEKEE (reference sequence). The CDR3 region has the DNA TGTGCCAGCAGCTCGTGGGGGACAGTCTACAATGAGCAGTTCTTC. Protein product: CASSSWGTVYNEQFF.

The chain employs TRBV27 and TRBJ2-2; 10 bases line up with TRBD2. Germline V gene lookup returns CDR1 MNHEY and CDR2 SMNVEV (reference sequence). The CDR3 loop spans 15 amino acids. The ends lost 2 bases at V and 7 bases at J; junction bases unmatched: 4. CDR3 DNA sequence: TGTGCCAGCAGTTTAAGGCCTAGCGGGAGCGGGGAGCTGTTTTTT. Amino acid sequence: CASSLRPSGSGELFF.

The chain couples TRBV27 to TRBJ2-7; 8 nucleotides agree with TRBD1. The V gene's germline CDR1 is MNHEY and CDR2 SMNVEV (reference sequence). CDR3 length: 14 amino acids. J lost 3 bases, V lost 5 bases, and 6 bases had no gene match. The CDR3 sequence is CASSPSTGDYEQYF. In nucleotides, the CDR3 is TGTGCCAGCAGTCCTTCGACAGGGGACTACGAGCAGTACTTC.